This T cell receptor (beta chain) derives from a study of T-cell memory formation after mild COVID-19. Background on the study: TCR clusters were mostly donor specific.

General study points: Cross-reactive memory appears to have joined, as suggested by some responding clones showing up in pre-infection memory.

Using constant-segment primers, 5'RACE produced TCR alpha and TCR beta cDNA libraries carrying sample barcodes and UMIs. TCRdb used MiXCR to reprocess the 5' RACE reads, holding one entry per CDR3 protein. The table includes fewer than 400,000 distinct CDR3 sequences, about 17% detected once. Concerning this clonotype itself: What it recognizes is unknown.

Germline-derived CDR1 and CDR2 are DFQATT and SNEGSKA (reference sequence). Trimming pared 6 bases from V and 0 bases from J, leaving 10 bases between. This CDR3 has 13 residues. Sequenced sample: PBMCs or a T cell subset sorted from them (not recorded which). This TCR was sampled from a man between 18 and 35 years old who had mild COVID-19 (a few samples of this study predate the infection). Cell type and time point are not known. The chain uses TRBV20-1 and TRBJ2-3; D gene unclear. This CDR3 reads CSAGMASTDTQYF. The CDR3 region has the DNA TGCAGTGCGGGAATGGCTAGCACAGATACGCAGTATTTT.